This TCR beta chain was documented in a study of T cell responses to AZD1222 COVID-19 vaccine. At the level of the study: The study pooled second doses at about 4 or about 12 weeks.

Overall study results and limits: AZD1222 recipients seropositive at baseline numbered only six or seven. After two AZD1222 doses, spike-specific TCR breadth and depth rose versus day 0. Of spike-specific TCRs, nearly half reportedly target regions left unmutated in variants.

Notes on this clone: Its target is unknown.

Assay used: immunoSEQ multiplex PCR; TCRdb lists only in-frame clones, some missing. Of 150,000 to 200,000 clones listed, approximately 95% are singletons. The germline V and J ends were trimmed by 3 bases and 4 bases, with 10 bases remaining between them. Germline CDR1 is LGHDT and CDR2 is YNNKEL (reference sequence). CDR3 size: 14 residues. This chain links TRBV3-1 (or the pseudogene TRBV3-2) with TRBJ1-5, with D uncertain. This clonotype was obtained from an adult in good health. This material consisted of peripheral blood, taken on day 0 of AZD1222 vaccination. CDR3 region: CASSQESANQPQHF. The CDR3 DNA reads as TGTGCCAGCAGCCAGGAAAGTGCGAATCAGCCCCAGCATTTT.